This TCR beta chain was retrieved from a study of T cell responses to AZD1222 COVID-19 vaccine. Overall study findings and caveats: Only 5 to 7 AZD1222 recipients tested seropositive at baseline. Reportedly, close to half of spike-specific TCRs are directed against unmutated variant regions. Regions 160-218 and 743-854 dominated among vaccine-associated CD4 TCRs spanning spike. Clonal diversity was possibly underestimated, and the donors were mostly white British, with more females.

Turning to this clone: Its specificity is unknown.

The data were produced by immunoSEQ multiplex PCR, yet TCRdb's version contains in-frame clones alone and is incomplete. The sample has some 140,000 clones; more than 75% are singletons. The receptor's source is an adult in good health. The sample here was peripheral blood, taken on day 0 of AZD1222 vaccination.

CDR3 in DNA: TGTGCCAGCAGGAACACAGGGGGCGCGTGGGAAAAACTGTTTTTT. Its protein is CASRNTGGAWEKLFF. The V and J genes are TRBV5-8 and TRBJ1-4; 9 bases map to TRBD1. In germline, CDR1 is SGHTS, CDR2 YDEGEE. The CDR3 is 15 residues long. With 5 bases clipped from V and 8 bases from J, the junction kept 10 bases outside the gene matches.